These T cell receptor beta chains were read from a single sample in a study of blood T cell repertoires in COVID-19. Generated by immunoSEQ multiplex PCR, the TCRdb table keeps only in-frame clones and is missing some. This table holds more than 250,000 clones, approximately 84% found once. The specimen was PBMCs or T cells enriched from blood (not recorded which). All receptors derive from a woman aged 18-35 years who had recovered from COVID-19. The CDR3 runs from the conserved cysteine through the conserved F or W. A D gene is named only where the DNA matches it firmly. Size is stated for part of the rows, as once, few or many counts, or as a class when the clone is expanded.

j_gene | abundance | v_gene | d_gene | CDR3aa | CDR3nt
TRBJ1-2 | NA | TRBV4-2 | TRBD1 | CASSRSLAGGLGGYTF | TGTGCCAGCAGCCGGTCCCTAGCAGGGGGCTTGGGTGGCTACACCTTC
TRBJ2-1 | NA | TRBV28 | NA | CASVSLYNEQFF | TGTGCCAGCGTCAGTCTCTACAATGAGCAGTTCTTC
TRBJ2-5 | NA | TRBV19 | TRBD2 | CASSIGAGGLAQTQYF | TGTGCCAGTAGTATAGGTGCGGGGGGGCTCGCCCAGACCCAGTACTTC
TRBJ1-2 | few | TRBV7-9 | NA | CASSLEGVIF | TGTGCCAGCAGCTTAGAAGGGGTGATCTTC
TRBJ1-1 | NA | TRBV30 | NA | CAWSASGLGGPEAFF | TGTGCCTGGAGTGCCTCTGGACTTGGCGGACCTGAAGCTTTCTTT
TRBJ1-4 | NA | TRBV5-1 | NA | CASSPGRGNEKLFF | TGCGCCAGCAGCCCTGGGCGGGGGAATGAAAAACTGTTTTTT
TRBJ1-2 | NA | TRBV29-1 | NA | CSVEWAEVNYGYTF | TGCAGCGTTGAATGGGCGGAGGTTAACTATGGCTACACCTTC
TRBJ2-3 | NA | TRBV2 | TRBD1 | CASIRQGSEDTDTQYF | TGTGCCAGCATTCGACAGGGGTCTGAGGACACAGATACGCAGTATTTT
TRBJ2-5 | NA | TRBV5-6 | NA | CASSRIAGETQYF | TGTGCCAGCAGCCGTATAGCTGGAGAGACCCAGTACTTC
TRBJ1-1 | NA | TRBV18 | TRBD1 | CASSPGQGRTEAFF | TGTGCCAGCTCACCCGGACAGGGGCGCACTGAAGCTTTCTTT
TRBJ1-4 | NA | TRBV28 | TRBD1 | CASNSYRGEKLFF | TGTGCCAGCAATAGTTACAGGGGGGAAAAACTGTTTTTT
TRBJ1-2 | few | TRBV5-1 | NA | CASSLDGSFYGYTF | TGCGCCAGCAGCTTGGATGGGAGTTTCTATGGCTACACCTTC
TRBJ1-4 | NA | TRBV5-5 | NA | CASSLEGEGEKLFF | TGTGCCAGCAGCCTAGAGGGAGAAGGGGAAAAACTGTTTTTT
TRBJ2-1 | NA | TRBV24-1 | TRBD2 | CATSGISGTSGNEQFF | TGTGCCACCAGTGGTATATCCGGGACTAGCGGCAATGAGCAGTTCTTC
TRBJ2-7 | NA | TRBV11-1 | NA | CASSPWRGSSYEQYF | TGTGCCAGCAGCCCCTGGAGAGGGAGCTCCTACGAGCAGTACTTC
TRBJ2-2 | NA | TRBV14 | TRBD1 | CASSQGQGRDTGELFF | TGTGCCAGCAGCCAAGGACAGGGGCGCGACACCGGGGAGCTGTTTTTT
TRBJ2-7 | once | TRBV7-8 | TRBD1 | CASSRGQGAYEQYF | TGTGCCAGCAGCAGAGGACAGGGGGCCTACGAGCAGTACTTC
TRBJ2-5 | NA | TRBV14 | NA | CASSQASPLGETQYF | TGTGCCAGCAGCCAAGCTAGCCCTTTGGGGGAGACCCAGTACTTC
TRBJ2-7 | NA | TRBV7-9 | TRBD2 | CASSLVGAGDLPYEQYF | TGTGCCAGCAGCTTAGTAGGGGCGGGGGACCTCCCCTACGAGCAGTACTTC
TRBJ2-2 | NA | TRBV5-1 | TRBD1 | CASSLRTGTGELFF | TGCGCCAGCAGCCTACGGACAGGGACCGGGGAGCTGTTTTTT
TRBJ2-3 | NA | TRBV5-5 | TRBD2 | CASSPHGGSSADTQYF | TGTGCCAGCAGCCCCCACGGCGGGAGTTCGGCAGATACGCAGTATTTT
TRBJ1-2 | NA | TRBV12-3/TRBV12-4 | TRBD1 | CASSLRDSYGYTF | TGTGCCAGCAGTTTAAGGGACAGTTATGGCTACACCTTC
TRBJ2-7 | NA | TRBV9 | NA | CASSAWASTYEQYF | TGTGCCAGCAGCGCCTGGGCGTCGACCTACGAGCAGTACTTC
TRBJ2-2 | NA | TRBV5-1 | TRBD2 | CASSWTSGNTGELFF | TGCGCCAGCAGCTGGACTAGCGGGAACACCGGGGAGCTGTTTTTT
TRBJ1-2 | NA | TRBV6-5 | TRBD1 | CASSYSKGAYGYTF | TGTGCCAGCAGTTACTCTAAGGGGGCCTATGGCTACACCTTC
TRBJ2-1 | NA | TRBV24-1 | TRBD2 | CATSDASGAQFF | TGTGCCACCAGTGATGCTAGCGGGGCGCAGTTCTTC
TRBJ1-2 | NA | TRBV5-1 | NA | CASSLVGANYGYTF | TGCGCCAGCAGCTTGGTTGGAGCTAACTATGGCTACACCTTC
TRBJ2-2 | NA | TRBV10-3 | NA | CAISESRGSGELFF | TGTGCCATCAGTGAGTCTAGGGGCTCCGGGGAGCTGTTTTTT
TRBJ1-3 | once | TRBV10-3 | TRBD1 | CAISEKDRVSGNTIYF | TGTGCCATCAGTGAGAAGGACAGGGTCTCTGGAAACACCATATATTTT
TRBJ1-4 | NA | TRBV5-1 | TRBD1 | CASSRRTGASTNEKLFF | TGCGCCAGCAGCCGTCGGACAGGGGCCTCAACTAATGAAAAACTGTTTTTT
TRBJ1-6 | few | TRBV5-1 | NA | CASSLAGNDNSPLHF | TGCGCCAGCAGCTTGGCGGGGAACGATAATTCACCCCTCCACTTT
TRBJ2-6 | once | TRBV11-3 | NA | CASSLDGMNSGANVLTF | TGTGCCAGCAGCTTAGATGGCATGAACTCTGGGGCCAACGTCCTGACTTTC
TRBJ1-5 | NA | TRBV7-2 | TRBD1 | CASSSGTGGINQPQHF | TGTGCCAGCAGCTCCGGGACAGGAGGTATTAATCAGCCCCAGCATTTT
TRBJ1-2 | NA | TRBV3-1/TRBV3-2 | NA | CASSQGPGDYGYTF | TGTGCCAGCAGCCAAGGCCCAGGGGACTATGGCTACACCTTC
TRBJ1-1 | NA | TRBV6-5 | TRBD1 | CASRPGQGTEAFF | TGTGCCAGCAGACCGGGACAGGGGACTGAAGCTTTCTTT
TRBJ1-2 | NA | TRBV28 | TRBD1 | CASSSRGQGARGYTF | TGTGCCAGCAGTTCCAGAGGACAGGGGGCGCGTGGCTACACCTTC
TRBJ1-2 | NA | TRBV5-1 | NA | CASSSAGLDYGYTF | TGCGCCAGCAGCTCCGCAGGACTAGACTATGGCTACACCTTC
TRBJ1-2 | NA | TRBV18 | NA | CASSPRSYGYTF | TGTGCCAGCTCACCGAGGAGCTATGGCTACACCTTC
TRBJ2-7 | NA | TRBV7-2 | TRBD2 | CASRRTSGTSSYEQYF | TGTGCCAGCAGGCGGACTAGCGGGACTAGCTCCTACGAGCAGTACTTC
TRBJ2-3 | NA | TRBV19 | NA | CASSGARTDTQYIKRQYF | TGTGCCAGTAGTGGGGCGAGGACAGATACGCAGTATATTAAAAGGCAGTATTTT
TRBJ2-3 | once | TRBV18 | NA | CASSPTIVADTQYF | TGTGCCAGCTCACCTACAATTGTCGCAGATACGCAGTATTTT
TRBJ2-2 | NA | TRBV30 | NA | CAREWRRFTGELFF | TGTGCCAGAGAATGGCGGAGATTTACCGGGGAGCTGTTTTTT
TRBJ1-4 | NA | TRBV2 | NA | CASRDSLLFF | TGTGCCAGTCGCGACAGTTTACTGTTTTTT
TRBJ2-3 | NA | TRBV2 | NA | CASRNRPNTDTQYF | TGTGCCAGCAGGAACAGACCCAACACAGATACGCAGTATTTT
TRBJ2-7 | few | TRBV20-1 | TRBD2 | CSASAGRGSEQYF | TGCAGTGCTAGTGCTGGGCGCGGGAGCGAGCAGTACTTC
TRBJ2-5 | NA | TRBV14 | NA | CASSQDHRRRGPETQYF | TGTGCCAGCAGCCAAGATCACCGCAGGCGCGGGCCGGAGACCCAGTACTTC
TRBJ2-3 | NA | TRBV3-1/TRBV3-2 | NA | CASSQAGDTQYF | TGTGCCAGCAGCCAGGCGGGGGATACGCAGTATTTT
TRBJ1-1 | NA | TRBV29-1 | NA | CSVQNTEAFF | TGCAGCGTTCAGAACACTGAAGCTTTCTTT